The present T cell receptor beta chain was sequenced within a study of T cells in Graves' hyperthyroidism and ophthalmopathy. Amplified TCR beta CDR3 regions came from RNA transcripts. HTBI primers were used for first-round RT-PCR of the TCR CDR3. TCRdb analysed the multiplex PCR reads with MiXCR anew, one entry per CDR3 protein. The data show approximately 270,000 distinct CDR3 sequences, with roughly 15% seen just once and less than 15% held by the top ten. Subjects aged 18 to 65 presented with newly diagnosed hyperthyroidism of less than 2 months' duration. Blood sampling occurred at first hyperthyroidism diagnosis, ahead of any ophthalmopathy symptoms. The CDR3 contains 12 residues. Trimming left V 7 bases short and J 7 bases short, with 13 bases between. CDR1 and CDR2 from the germline V gene are SNHLY and FYNNEI. This clonotype was observed many times.

The V gene is TRBV2, the J gene TRBJ1-1; D is possibly TRBD1 (5 bases). The material sequenced was blood. This sequence was found in a woman between 40 and 50 years old with Graves' hyperthyroidism that later progressed to Graves' ophthalmopathy. CDR3 sequence reads: CASKIEGHEAFF. The CDR3 DNA reads TGTGCCAGCAAAATCGAAGGACATGAAGCTTTCTTT.